A selection of T cell receptor beta chains follows, all from one sample in a study of blood T cell repertoires in COVID-19. Profiled with immunoSEQ multiplex PCR; TCRdb holds only in-frame clones, not every one. The table lists approximately 350,000 clones, around 82% of them singletons. The sequenced sample was peripheral blood. Source of these receptors: a man under 40 with active or convalescent COVID-19. CDR3s include the opening cysteine and the closing phenylalanine or tryptophan. The D gene is left open where the match is weak. Only some rows state a clone size, as once, few, many or a class for expanded clones.

clone_size | j_call | v_call | d_call | cdr3_aa | cdr3_nt
. | TRBJ2-3 | TRBV24-1 | . | CATSGFGGGTDTQYF | TGTGCCACCAGTGGATTCGGGGGAGGCACAGATACGCAGTATTTT
once | TRBJ1-5 | TRBV7-9 | . | CASSLSGFNQPQHF | TGTGCCAGCAGCTTAAGCGGATTCAATCAGCCCCAGCATTTT
. | TRBJ2-3 | TRBV27 | . | CASSETQNTDTQYF | TGTGCCAGCAGTGAGACACAAAACACAGATACGCAGTATTTT
. | TRBJ1-1 | TRBV4-2 | . | CASSQSRRENTEAFF | TGTGCCAGCAGCCAGAGTCGGAGAGAGAACACTGAAGCTTTCTTT
. | TRBJ1-1 | TRBV7-2 | . | CASSLGGFEAFF | TGTGCCAGCAGCTTGGGAGGGTTTGAAGCTTTCTTT
. | TRBJ1-5 | TRBV4-1 | TRBD1 | CASSQIQGDQPQHF | TGCGCCAGCAGCCAAATACAGGGGGATCAGCCCCAGCATTTT
. | TRBJ2-3 | TRBV29-1 | . | CSGKRGTDTQYF | TGCAGCGGAAAAAGGGGAACAGATACGCAGTATTTT
. | TRBJ2-2 | TRBV25-1 | . | CASMAGNTGELFF | TGTGCCAGCATGGCAGGGAACACCGGGGAGCTGTTTTTT
. | TRBJ2-7 | TRBV30 | TRBD1 | CACYPGQGSAEQYF | TGTGCCTGCTACCCGGGACAGGGGAGCGCCGAGCAGTACTTC
. | TRBJ1-6 | TRBV7-2 | . | CASSLNGRGNSPLHF | TGTGCCAGCAGCCTAAATGGCAGGGGAAATTCACCCCTCCACTTT
. | TRBJ1-5 | TRBV6-2/TRBV6-3 | . | CASSFGWGMNQPQHF | TGTGCCAGCAGTTTTGGATGGGGCATGAATCAGCCCCAGCATTTT
. | TRBJ2-7 | TRBV19 | . | CASRSEESYEQYF | TGTGCCAGCAGATCGGAGGAATCCTACGAGCAGTACTTC